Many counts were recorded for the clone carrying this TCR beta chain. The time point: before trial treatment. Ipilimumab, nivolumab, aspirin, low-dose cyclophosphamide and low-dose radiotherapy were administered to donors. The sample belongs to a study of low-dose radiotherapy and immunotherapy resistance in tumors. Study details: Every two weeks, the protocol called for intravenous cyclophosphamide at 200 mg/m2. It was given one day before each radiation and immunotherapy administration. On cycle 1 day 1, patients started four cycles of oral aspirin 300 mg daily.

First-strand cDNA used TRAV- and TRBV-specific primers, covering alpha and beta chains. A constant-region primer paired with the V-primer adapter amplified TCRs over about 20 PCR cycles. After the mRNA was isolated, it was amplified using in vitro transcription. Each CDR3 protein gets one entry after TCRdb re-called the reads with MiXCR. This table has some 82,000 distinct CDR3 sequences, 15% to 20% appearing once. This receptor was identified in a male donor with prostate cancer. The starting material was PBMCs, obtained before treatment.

CDR3 nucleotide sequence: TGTGCCAGCAACCCCTGGGGGGGAGGCAATCAGCCCCAGCATTTT. Protein product: CASNPWGGGNQPQHF. The rearrangement joins TRBV2 to TRBJ1-5, with D maybe TRBD1 (5 bases). Germline values: CDR1 SNHLY, CDR2 FYNNEI. Trimming stripped 7 bases from V and 2 bases from J, with 15 bases between. The CDR3 covers 15 residues. The variable domain in full, completed from reference TRBV2 and TRBJ1-5, reads EPEVTQTPSHQVTQMGQEVILRCVPISNHLYFYWYRQILGQKVEFLVSFYNNEISEKSEIFDDQFSVERPDGSNFTLKIRSTKLEDSAMYFCASNPWGGGNQPQHFGDGTRLSIL.